This TCR beta chain was identified during a study of control samples from healthy donors and cancer patients. Clones were read by immunoSEQ multiplex PCR, and TCRdb kept only the in-frame ones, dropping some. Of about 230,000 clones listed, approximately 80% are singletons. From germline, CDR1 is SGHRS and CDR2 YFSETQ. The V and J ends lost 4 bases and 7 bases respectively, with 14 bases between them. This CDR3 is 13 amino acids long. The chain employs TRBV5-1 and TRBJ2-5, with D possibly called TRBD1 or TRBD2 (5 bases each). This sequence originates from a woman aged 55-69 years with lung cancer. The sequenced sample was PBMCs. CDR3 loop: CASSPQLGGTQYF. CDR3 sequence (DNA): TGCGCCAGCAGCCCTCAACTTGGGGGGACCCAGTACTTC.